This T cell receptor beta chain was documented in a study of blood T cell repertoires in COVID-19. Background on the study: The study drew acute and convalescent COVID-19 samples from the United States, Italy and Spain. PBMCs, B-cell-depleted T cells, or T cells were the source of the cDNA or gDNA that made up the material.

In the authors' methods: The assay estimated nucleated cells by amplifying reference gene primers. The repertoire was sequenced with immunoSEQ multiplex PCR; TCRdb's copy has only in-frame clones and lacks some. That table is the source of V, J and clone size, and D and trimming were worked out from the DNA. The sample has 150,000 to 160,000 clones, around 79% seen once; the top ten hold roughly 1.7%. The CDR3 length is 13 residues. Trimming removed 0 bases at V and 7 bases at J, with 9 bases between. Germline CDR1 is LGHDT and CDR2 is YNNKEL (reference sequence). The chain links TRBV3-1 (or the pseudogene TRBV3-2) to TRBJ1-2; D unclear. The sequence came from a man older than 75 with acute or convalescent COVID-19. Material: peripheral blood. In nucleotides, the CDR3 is TGTGCCAGCAGCCAAGATAGCGGCACTGGCTACACCTTC. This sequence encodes CASSQDSGTGYTF.